These 24 T cell receptor beta chains were sequenced from one sample in a study of cytomegalovirus exposure and HLA in healthy donors. The PCR made use of 60 Vbeta and 13 Jbeta primers. Measured with immunoSEQ multiplex PCR; TCRdb has only the in-frame clones, and not every one. Of around 150,000 clones listed, roughly 77% are singletons. Material: PBMCs. The source of these receptors is a woman aged 40 to 55 in good health and CMV-seropositive.

V and J are TRBV19 and TRBJ2-1; TRBD2 matches 9 bases. The CDR3 loop spans 15 amino acids. With V trimmed by 5 bases and J by 9 bases, 11 bases remained unmatched. Germline V gene data show CDR1 as LNHDA and CDR2 as SQIVND (reference sequence). CDR3 coding DNA: TGTGCCAGTAGTCGTGCTAGCGGGGCCCACATTGAGCAGTTCTTC. Residues: CASSRASGAHIEQFF. Full variable domain (missing parts from reference TRBV19 and TRBJ2-1): DGGITQSPKYLFRKEGQNVTLSCEQNLNHDAMYWYRQDPGQGLRLIYYSQIVNDFQKGDIAEGYSVSREKKESFPLTVTSAQKNPTAFYLCASSRASGAHIEQFFGPGTRLTVL.

For the CDR3, the DNA is TGTGCCAGCAGGACCTGGACAGGGGAGACCGGGGAGCTGTTTTTT. Protein sequence: CASRTWTGETGELFF. The J gene is TRBJ2-2, the V gene TRBV6-5; TRBD1 agrees at 9 bases. The germline V gene encodes CDR1 MNHEY and CDR2 SVGAGI. This CDR3 is 15 amino acids long. V shed 6 bases and J 5 bases; nucleotides not matched to a gene: 7.

The CDR3 nucleotides are TGTGCCAGCAGTACCCCTCAGGGGGGATCCACTGAAGCTTTCTTT. It encodes CASSTPQGGSTEAFF. The genes are TRBV6-5 and TRBJ1-1, with 7 bases aligning to TRBD1. The trim removed 5 bases at V and 4 bases at J, leaving 10 bases unmatched. The CDR3 sequence is 15 residues long. Germline CDR1 and CDR2: MNHEY and SVGAGI.

V usage is TRBV7-2 and J usage is TRBJ2-3; D unresolved. V was trimmed by 5 bases and J by 2 bases, leaving 8 bases between them. The CDR3 sequence is 13 residues long. The V gene's germline CDR1 is SGHTA and CDR2 FQGNSA. Written as DNA, the CDR3 is TGTGCCAGCAGCCCGAGCACCACAGATACGCAGTATTTT. Its translation: CASSPSTTDTQYF.

The genes are TRBV4-3 and TRBJ2-7; no reliable D call. In germline, CDR1 is LGHNA, CDR2 YSLEER. There are 10 residues in the CDR3. Here the CDR3 DNA reads TGCGCCAGCAGCCAAGATGGAGTGAGGGTC. Protein sequence: CASSQDGVRV.

The J gene is TRBJ2-3, the V gene TRBV9, with TRBD2 as a possible D gene (5 bases). V was clipped by 4 bases and J by 4 bases, with 16 bases between them. This CDR3 is built from 15 residues. Germline V lookup: CDR1 SGDLS, CDR2 YYNGEE. The CDR3 DNA is TGTGCCAGCAGCTCCTCCGGACTGGGCCCAGATACGCAGTATTTT. Its protein product is CASSSSGLGPDTQYF.

This clone has just a few counts. The chain links TRBV7-6 to TRBJ2-7; a possible D gene is TRBD2 (6 bases). Trimming removed 4 bases from V and 0 bases from J, with 10 bases in between. Germline-derived CDR1 and CDR2 are SGHVS and FNYEAQ. The CDR3 covers 14 residues. The CDR3 here is CASSSYGGSYEQYF. DNA for the CDR3: TGTGCCAGCAGCTCGTACGGGGGCTCCTACGAGCAGTACTTC.

V and J are TRBV28 and TRBJ1-6; TRBD1 matches 7 bases. The germline gives CDR1 MDHEN, CDR2 SYDVKM. The CDR3 has 16 residues. V gave up 2 bases and J gave up 9 bases; unmatched junction bases: 10. CDR3 protein: CASSLDARGLGSPLHF. The CDR3 nucleotides are TGTGCCAGCAGTTTAGACGCGAGGGGGCTGGGTTCACCCCTCCACTTT. Full variable domain (remainder filled in from reference TRBV28 and TRBJ1-6): DVKVTQSSRYLVKRTGEKVFLECVQDMDHENMFWYRQDPGLGLRLIYFSYDVKMKEKGDIPEGYSVSREKKERFSLILESASTNQTSMYLCASSLDARGLGSPLHFGNGTRLTVT.

The chain uses TRBV28 and TRBJ2-7; 7 bases match TRBD1. V was clipped by 5 bases and J by 7 bases; unmatched bases: 11. In germline, CDR1 is MDHEN, CDR2 SYDVKM. The CDR3 spans 14 residues. In DNA form, the CDR3 reads TGTGCCAGCAGTACAGGGGCGGCGCATAAAGAGCAGTACTTC. This encodes CASSTGAAHKEQYF.

The J gene is TRBJ2-5, the V gene TRBV7-8; 8 nucleotides line up with TRBD2. The DNA matches TRBJ2-7 better at its end, which makes the J call doubtful. This CDR3 region has 16 residues. CDR1 and CDR2 from the germline V gene are SGHVS and FQNEAQ. The CDR3 sequence: CASSLASGDFTLEQYF. The CDR3 DNA follows: TGTGCCAGCAGCTTAGCTAGCGGGGACTTCACCCTCGAGCAGTACTTC.

The genes are TRBV5-4 and TRBJ2-1; D is undetermined. V was cut by 1 base and J by 5 bases, with 7 bases left in between. CDR3 length: 13 amino acids. In germline, CDR1 is SGHNT, CDR2 YYREEE (reference sequence). This CDR3 reads CASSLRSDNEQFF. CDR3 coding DNA: TGTGCCAGCAGCTTGCGCAGCGACAATGAGCAGTTCTTC.

The chain joins TRBV5-6 to TRBJ2-1; 9 bases are a match to TRBD2. CDR3 length: 19 residues. Trimming at V came to 4 bases and at J to 2 bases, leaving 16 bases not matched to a gene. Germline assignment: CDR1 SGHDT and CDR2 YYEEEE. The CDR3 protein is CASSRPAGGPKATYNEQFF. CDR3 sequence (DNA): TGTGCCAGCAGCCGCCCCGCGGGGGGGCCTAAGGCCACCTACAATGAGCAGTTCTTC.

The gene calls are TRBV18 and TRBJ1-1; TRBD1 matches 9 bases. V lost 6 bases, J lost 3 bases, and 5 bases stayed unmatched. This CDR3 spans 14 amino acids. Germline V gene data show CDR1 as KGHSH and CDR2 as LQKENI. Here the CDR3 DNA reads TGTGCCAGCTCGCCGGGACAGGGATACACTGAAGCTTTCTTT. Translating it yields CASSPGQGYTEAFF. Supplemented by reference TRBV18 and TRBJ1-1, the full variable domain reads NAGVMQNPRHLVRRRGQEARLRCSPMKGHSHVYWYRQLPEEGLKFMVYLQKENIIDESGMPKERFSAEFPKEGPSILRIQQVVRGDSAAYFCASSPGQGYTEAFFGQGTRLTVV.

This clone has more than one count but fewer than ten. Other DNA sequences in the same sample also yield this CDR3. This chain links TRBV4-3 with TRBJ1-1, with D possibly matching TRBD1 (5 bases). The CDR3 covers 14 residues. Trimming left V 1 base short and J 5 bases short, with 11 bases between. CDR1 LGHNA and CDR2 YSLEER come from the germline V gene. The CDR3 reads CASSQARRGTEAFF. CDR3 nucleotide sequence: TGCGCCAGCAGCCAAGCCCGGAGGGGAACTGAAGCTTTCTTT.

Only a few counts were recorded for this clone. This chain uses TRBV11-3 with TRBJ2-7, with TRBD1 matching 7 bases. Germline V CDR1 and CDR2: SGHNT, YENEEA. This CDR3 comprises 15 residues. J was trimmed by 1 base and V by 2 bases; bases with no gene match: 5. This chain's CDR3 is CASSLPPDRSYEQYF. In DNA form, the CDR3 reads TGTGCCAGCAGCTTACCCCCGGACAGGTCCTACGAGCAGTACTTC.

The V and J genes are TRBV9 and TRBJ1-2; TRBD1 might be the D (6 bases). The CDR3 totals 11 residues. The V end was cut by 3 bases, the J end by 7 bases, with 7 bases between. Germline CDR1 is SGDLS and CDR2 is YYNGEE. The CDR3 here is CASSGTVGYTF. The CDR3 DNA follows: TGTGCCAGCAGCGGGACAGTTGGCTACACCTTC.

The rearrangement joins TRBV7-9 to TRBJ2-2; D is unresolved. Germline V gene lookup returns CDR1 SEHNR and CDR2 FQNEAQ (reference sequence). This CDR3 comprises 11 residues. Between the trimmed V and J ends, which lost 5 bases and 7 bases, there was a span of 5 bases. The CDR3 DNA is TGTGCCAGCAGCCCCCACGGGGAGCTGTTTTTT. It translates to CASSPHGELFF.

The chain links TRBV29-1 to TRBJ1-1; D is unclear. Trimming took 6 bases from V and 0 from J, leaving 14 bases between them. The CDR3 is made up of 14 amino acids. Germline-derived CDR1 and CDR2 are SQVTM and ANQGSEA. This CDR3 is CSVRWTGLNTEAFF. The DNA for the CDR3 is TGCAGCGTCCGATGGACGGGATTGAACACTGAAGCTTTCTTT.

The chain combines TRBV5-8 with TRBJ1-1; no reliable D call. Germline V gene data show CDR1 as SGHTS and CDR2 as YDEGEE. The CDR3 consists of 12 residues. The ends were cut back, 4 bases at V and 11 bases at J, with 15 bases in the middle. In DNA form, the CDR3 reads TGTGCCAGCAGCCCGGGAGGCGGCGGGGCTTTCTTT. Encoded protein: CASSPGGGGAFF.

The rearrangement joins TRBV7-9 to TRBJ1-1, with a tentative D call TRBD1 (5 bases). Germline CDR1 is SEHNR and CDR2 is FQNEAQ (reference sequence). The CDR3 is 14 amino acids. Trimming removed 4 bases at V and 6 bases at J, with 15 bases between. The CDR3 DNA reads TGTGCCAGCAGCTCGGGGGAGGGGAGTCCTGAAGCTTTCTTT. Translation: CASSSGEGSPEAFF. Using reference TRBV7-9 and TRBJ1-1 for the parts outside the CDR3, the full variable domain is DTGVSQNPRHKITKRGQNVTFRCDPISEHNRLYWYRQTLGQGPEFLTYFQNEAQLEKSRLLSDRFSAERPKGSFSTLEIQRTEQGDSAMYLCASSSGEGSPEAFFGQGTRLTVV.

The chain is built from TRBV11-2 and TRBJ1-1, with D maybe TRBD1 (5 bases). V shed 5 bases and J shed 3 bases, with 13 bases lying between them. Germline CDR1 SGHAT, CDR2 FQNNGV. The CDR3 has 14 amino acids. CDR3 amino acids: CASSIGTGDTEAFF. CDR3 nucleotides: TGTGCCAGCAGCATCGGGACGGGAGACACTGAAGCTTTCTTT.

The chain has TRBV19 and TRBJ2-3; a possible D gene is TRBD1 (6 bases). CDR1 is LNHDA and CDR2 is SQIVND in the germline V gene (reference sequence). Trimming took 5 bases from V and 0 from J, leaving 15 bases between them. The CDR3 totals 16 residues. The CDR3 coding sequence is TGTGCCAGTAGTCCAGGAAGGGGGTCTAGCACAGATACGCAGTATTTT. It translates to CASSPGRGSSTDTQYF.

This clone has a single count. The V and J genes are TRBV6-1 and TRBJ1-1, with 8 nucleotides matching TRBD1. V was clipped by 6 bases and J by 1 base; unmatched bases: 1. Germline CDR1 and CDR2: MNHNS and SASEGT. The CDR3 runs 13 residues. The CDR3 loop is CASRGTGNTEAFF. The CDR3 DNA reads as TGTGCCAGCAGGGGGACAGGGAACACTGAAGCTTTCTTT.

This chain connects TRBV4-3 to TRBJ1-1; D perhaps matches TRBD1 (5 bases). Per germline, CDR1 LGHNA and CDR2 YSLEER. The CDR3 has 13 amino acids. V was trimmed by 4 bases and J by 4 bases, leaving 10 bases between them. The CDR3 sequence: CASSRVGGTEAFF. The CDR3 region has the DNA TGCGCCAGCAGCCGTGTGGGGGGCACTGAAGCTTTCTTT.